This T cell receptor (beta chain) is drawn from a study of control samples from healthy donors and cancer patients. Using immunoSEQ multiplex PCR, the repertoire was profiled, and TCRdb retains in-frame clones only, with some absent. Its listing shows 150,000 to 200,000 clones. CDR1 and CDR2 (germline): WNHNN, SYGVQD (reference sequence). The germline V and J ends were trimmed by 7 bases and 3 bases, with 4 bases remaining between them. This CDR3 comprises 10 residues. Sequenced: blood. The V and J genes are TRBV10-1 and TRBJ2-7, with D unresolved. The receptor comes from a woman in her 30s in good health. The CDR3 coding sequence is TGCGCCAGCAAGAGCTACGAGCAGTACTTC. This translates into CASKSYEQYF.